This is a list of T cell receptor beta chains from one sample in a study of OX40 agonist ivuxolimab in advanced cancers. The method was immunoSEQ multiplex PCR; TCRdb's version includes in-frame clones alone and lacks a portion of them. Of more than 60,000 clones listed, 90% were seen once; the top ten hold around 0.39%. Sequenced here: CD4+ or CD8+ T cells sorted from blood, sampled in a trial of the OX40 agonist ivuxolimab. These receptors were taken from an adult with an advanced solid tumor such as melanoma, head and neck, liver or kidney cancer. Each CDR3 is given with its conserved first and last residue. Each record gives: V gene, J gene, clone size, D gene, CDR3 protein, CDR3 DNA. The D gene is left open where the match is weak. Size tells how often a clone was seen (once, few, many) or the class of an expanded clone, and some rows leave it out.

v_call: TRBV29-1; j_call: TRBJ1-3; clone_size: NA; d_call: TRBD1; cdr3_aa: CSVGTGGFMGSGNTIYF; cdr3_nt: TGCAGCGTGGGGACAGGGGGCTTTATGGGCTCTGGAAACACCATATATTTT
v_call: TRBV5-3; j_call: TRBJ1-5; clone_size: NA; d_call: TRBD1; cdr3_aa: CARSQQGSNQPQHF; cdr3_nt: TGTGCCAGAAGCCAACAGGGGAGCAATCAGCCCCAGCATTTT
v_call: TRBV2; j_call: TRBJ2-1; clone_size: NA; d_call: TRBD1; cdr3_aa: CASSRQGAGSYNEQFF; cdr3_nt: TGTGCCAGCAGTCGTCAGGGGGCCGGCTCCTACAATGAGCAGTTCTTC
v_call: TRBV9; j_call: TRBJ2-5; clone_size: NA; d_call: NA; cdr3_aa: CASSAGREGDGETQYF; cdr3_nt: TGTGCCAGCAGCGCAGGTCGGGAAGGCGACGGGGAGACCCAGTACTTC
v_call: TRBV5-1; j_call: TRBJ1-1; clone_size: few; d_call: TRBD1; cdr3_aa: CASSLAGGRDTEAFF; cdr3_nt: TGCGCCAGCAGCTTGGCAGGGGGGCGTGACACTGAAGCTTTCTTT
v_call: TRBV27; j_call: TRBJ2-7; clone_size: NA; d_call: TRBD1; cdr3_aa: CASSSRDSSYEQYF; cdr3_nt: TGTGCCAGCAGTTCCCGGGACAGCTCCTACGAGCAGTACTTC
v_call: TRBV5-1; j_call: TRBJ2-7; clone_size: NA; d_call: TRBD1; cdr3_aa: CASSFRQGAGYEQYF; cdr3_nt: TGCGCCAGCAGCTTCAGGCAGGGGGCTGGCTACGAGCAGTACTTC
v_call: TRBV5-5; j_call: TRBJ2-3; clone_size: NA; d_call: TRBD1; cdr3_aa: CASSLGGQGATDTQYF; cdr3_nt: TGTGCCAGCAGCTTGGGAGGACAGGGGGCCACAGATACGCAGTATTTT
v_call: TRBV5-5; j_call: TRBJ2-7; clone_size: NA; d_call: NA; cdr3_aa: CASSIGQEPYEQYF; cdr3_nt: TGTGCCAGCAGCATTGGACAAGAACCCTACGAGCAGTACTTC
v_call: TRBV7-9; j_call: TRBJ2-3; clone_size: NA; d_call: TRBD2; cdr3_aa: CASSLESGGPSTDTQYF; cdr3_nt: TGTGCCAGCAGCTTAGAGAGCGGGGGCCCCAGCACAGATACGCAGTATTTT
v_call: TRBV10-3; j_call: TRBJ2-3; clone_size: NA; d_call: TRBD1; cdr3_aa: CAISEAQGVTDTQYF; cdr3_nt: TGTGCCATCAGTGAAGCACAGGGGGTGACAGATACGCAGTATTTT
v_call: TRBV4-2; j_call: TRBJ1-1; clone_size: NA; d_call: TRBD1; cdr3_aa: CASSQAGTGGTEAFF; cdr3_nt: TGTGCCAGCAGCCAAGCGGGGACAGGAGGCACTGAAGCTTTCTTT
v_call: TRBV11-2; j_call: TRBJ2-1; clone_size: once; d_call: TRBD1; cdr3_aa: CASSRTGGSYNEQFF; cdr3_nt: TGTGCCAGCAGTCGGACAGGGGGCTCCTACAATGAGCAGTTCTTC
v_call: TRBV28; j_call: TRBJ2-2; clone_size: NA; d_call: NA; cdr3_aa: CASSHPAGELFF; cdr3_nt: TGTGCCAGCAGCCACCCGGCCGGGGAGCTGTTTTTT
v_call: TRBV5-1; j_call: TRBJ2-4; clone_size: NA; d_call: TRBD1; cdr3_aa: CASSLAEDRGNIQYF; cdr3_nt: TGCGCCAGCAGCTTGGCCGAGGACAGGGGGAACATTCAGTACTTC
v_call: TRBV5-1; j_call: TRBJ1-1; clone_size: NA; d_call: TRBD1; cdr3_aa: CASSSTGGDTEAFF; cdr3_nt: TGCGCCAGCAGCTCCACAGGGGGAGACACTGAAGCTTTCTTT
v_call: TRBV7-2; j_call: TRBJ2-6; clone_size: NA; d_call: NA; cdr3_aa: CASVPNSGANVLTF; cdr3_nt: TGTGCCAGCGTCCCGAACTCTGGGGCCAACGTCCTGACTTTC
v_call: TRBV5-1; j_call: TRBJ2-1; clone_size: NA; d_call: TRBD2; cdr3_aa: CASSLSLAGGSNEQFF; cdr3_nt: TGCGCCAGCAGCTTATCCCTAGCGGGAGGGTCAAATGAGCAGTTCTTC
v_call: TRBV6-1; j_call: TRBJ2-2; clone_size: NA; d_call: NA; cdr3_aa: CASIAGITGELFF; cdr3_nt: TGTGCCAGCATCGCCGGCATCACCGGGGAGCTGTTTTTT
v_call: TRBV21-1; j_call: TRBJ2-7; clone_size: NA; d_call: NA; cdr3_aa: CASSNGQATYEQYF; cdr3_nt: TGTGCCAGCAGCAATGGGCAGGCAACCTACGAGCAGTACTTC
v_call: TRBV30; j_call: TRBJ1-1; clone_size: few; d_call: NA; cdr3_aa: CAWSLGGSTNTEAFF; cdr3_nt: TGTGCCTGGAGTTTAGGTGGGAGTACTAACACTGAAGCTTTCTTT
v_call: TRBV6-5; j_call: TRBJ2-3; clone_size: NA; d_call: NA; cdr3_aa: CASSTPGPTDTQYF; cdr3_nt: TGTGCCAGCAGTACACCAGGACCCACAGATACGCAGTATTTT
v_call: TRBV20-1; j_call: TRBJ2-5; clone_size: NA; d_call: NA; cdr3_aa: CSARPSETQYF; cdr3_nt: TGCAGTGCTAGGCCTTCGGAGACCCAATACTTC
v_call: TRBV5-4; j_call: TRBJ2-7; clone_size: NA; d_call: TRBD1; cdr3_aa: CASSSRTGTYEQYF; cdr3_nt: TGTGCCAGCAGCTCTCGGACAGGGACCTACGAGCAGTACTTC
v_call: TRBV7-7; j_call: TRBJ2-1; clone_size: NA; d_call: NA; cdr3_aa: CASSTTGLSPYNEQFF; cdr3_nt: TGTGCCAGCAGCACAACGGGACTTTCCCCCTACAATGAGCAGTTCTTC
v_call: TRBV7-3; j_call: TRBJ1-5; clone_size: NA; d_call: NA; cdr3_aa: CASSLSAEQPQHF; cdr3_nt: TGTGCCAGCAGCTTATCGGCCGAACAGCCCCAGCATTTT
v_call: TRBV5-4; j_call: TRBJ2-7; clone_size: NA; d_call: TRBD1; cdr3_aa: CASSPGQNSYEQYF; cdr3_nt: TGTGCCAGCAGCCCGGGACAGAACTCCTACGAGCAGTACTTC